The rows below give T cell receptor beta chains drawn from one sample of a study of cytomegalovirus exposure and HLA in healthy donors. Produced via immunoSEQ multiplex PCR; TCRdb's table is partial and in-frame only. The profile shows roughly 300,000 clones, 75% to 90% of them singletons. Input material: PBMCs. These TCRs come from a woman aged 25 to 45 in good health and CMV-seropositive. The CDR3 runs from the conserved cysteine through the conserved F or W. Each record gives: clone size, V gene, D gene, J gene, CDR3 protein, CDR3 DNA. The D gene is left open where the match is weak. Not all rows give a size; the values are once, few, many and, for expanded clones, a class.

size: NA
V: TRBV7-2
D: TRBD2
J: TRBJ2-7
CDR3: CASSPKSGSYEQYF
DNA: TGTGCCAGCAGCCCCAAGAGCGGGAGCTACGAGCAGTACTTC

size: NA
V: TRBV2
D: NA
J: TRBJ1-3
CDR3: CASSEMTVSSGNTIYF
DNA: TGTGCCAGCAGTGAAATGACAGTTAGCTCTGGAAACACCATATATTTT

size: NA
V: TRBV6-5
D: TRBD1
J: TRBJ1-1
CDR3: CATTTGGRTEAFF
DNA: TGTGCCACCACGACAGGGGGTCGGACTGAAGCTTTCTTT

size: NA
V: TRBV9
D: TRBD2
J: TRBJ2-3
CDR3: CASSTVRGVADTQYF
DNA: TGTGCCAGCAGCACCGTGCGGGGGGTGGCAGATACGCAGTATTTT

size: NA
V: TRBV30
D: NA
J: TRBJ2-1
CDR3: CAWSAGGQGLYNEQFF
DNA: TGTGCCTGGAGTGCAGGCGGGCAGGGCTTATACAATGAGCAGTTCTTC

size: few
V: TRBV28
D: NA
J: TRBJ2-7
CDR3: CASSLGSPYEQYF
DNA: TGTGCCAGCAGTTTAGGCAGCCCCTACGAGCAGTACTTC

size: NA
V: TRBV5-1
D: NA
J: TRBJ1-1
CDR3: CASSPNAQGENTEAFF
DNA: TGCGCCAGCAGCCCCAACGCCCAGGGAGAGAACACTGAAGCTTTCTTT

size: NA
V: TRBV7-8
D: TRBD1
J: TRBJ1-1
CDR3: CASSPGTGMGTEAFF
DNA: TGTGCCAGCAGCCCAGGGACAGGAATGGGCACTGAAGCTTTCTTT

size: NA
V: TRBV5-4
D: TRBD2
J: TRBJ2-5
CDR3: CASSLTSGEETQYF
DNA: TGTGCCAGCAGCTTGACTAGCGGGGAAGAGACCCAGTACTTC

size: NA
V: TRBV5-4
D: NA
J: TRBJ1-3
CDR3: CASSLRTSSGNTIYF
DNA: TGTGCCAGCAGCTTGAGGACAAGCTCTGGAAACACCATATATTTT

size: NA
V: TRBV7-3
D: NA
J: TRBJ2-1
CDR3: CASSFLPDNEQFF
DNA: TGTGCCAGCAGCTTCCTACCCGACAATGAGCAGTTCTTC

size: once
V: TRBV6-5
D: NA
J: TRBJ2-3
CDR3: CASSQPFDGDTQYF
DNA: TGTGCCAGCAGTCAACCTTTCGATGGGGATACGCAGTATTTT

size: few
V: TRBV5-4
D: NA
J: TRBJ1-1
CDR3: CASSPVLGQNTEAFF
DNA: TGTGCCAGCAGCCCTGTTTTGGGACAGAACACTGAAGCTTTCTTT

size: NA
V: TRBV14
D: NA
J: TRBJ2-5
CDR3: CASSPRRDGETQYF
DNA: TGTGCCAGCAGCCCCAGAAGGGATGGGGAGACCCAGTACTTC

size: few
V: TRBV15
D: NA
J: TRBJ1-6
CDR3: CATSRDLGNNSPLHF
DNA: TGTGCCACCAGCAGAGATCTGGGGAATAATTCACCCCTCCACTTT

size: NA
V: TRBV7-2
D: TRBD1
J: TRBJ1-5
CDR3: CASRAGTGSSGNQPQHF
DNA: TGTGCCAGCAGAGCTGGGACAGGGTCTTCGGGCAATCAGCCCCAGCATTTT

size: NA
V: TRBV7-3
D: NA
J: TRBJ2-5
CDR3: CASSSGLLSKETQYF
DNA: TGTGCCAGCAGCTCCGGACTCTTGTCTAAGGAGACCCAGTACTTC

size: NA
V: TRBV7-6
D: TRBD2
J: TRBJ2-5
CDR3: CASSSIGGGYQETQYF
DNA: TGTGCCAGCAGCTCCATTGGCGGGGGGTACCAAGAGACCCAGTACTTC

size: NA
V: TRBV28
D: NA
J: TRBJ2-2
CDR3: CASSPNTGELFF
DNA: TGTGCCAGCAGTCCTAACACCGGGGAGCTGTTTTTT

size: NA
V: TRBV30
D: NA
J: TRBJ1-2
CDR3: CAWSVGQLYGYTF
DNA: TGTGCCTGGAGTGTCGGGCAGTTGTATGGCTACACCTTC

size: NA
V: TRBV5-1
D: NA
J: TRBJ2-7
CDR3: CASSSAREQYF
DNA: TGCGCCAGCAGCTCGGCGAGGGAGCAGTACTTC

size: NA
V: TRBV9
D: TRBD1
J: TRBJ1-1
CDR3: CASSVGGTGTEAFF
DNA: TGTGCCAGCAGCGTAGGTGGGACAGGAACTGAAGCTTTCTTT

size: NA
V: TRBV6-4
D: NA
J: TRBJ2-5
CDR3: CASGETQYF
DNA: TGTGCCAGCGGAGAGACCCAGTACTTC

size: few
V: TRBV4-2
D: TRBD1
J: TRBJ2-7
CDR3: CASSHPGQSSYEQYF
DNA: TGTGCCAGCAGCCATCCGGGACAGTCCTCCTACGAGCAGTACTTC

size: NA
V: TRBV6-5
D: NA
J: TRBJ1-2
CDR3: CASSPARKSDGYTF
DNA: TGTGCCAGCAGTCCGGCCAGAAAGAGCGATGGCTACACCTTC

size: few
V: TRBV4-1
D: NA
J: TRBJ2-7
CDR3: CASSPGSGIDEQYF
DNA: TGCGCCAGCAGCCCGGGGTCGGGGATAGATGAGCAGTACTTC

size: NA
V: TRBV7-3
D: TRBD2
J: TRBJ2-3
CDR3: CASSPGPRGGDTQYF
DNA: TGTGCCAGCAGCCCTGGACCCCGGGGGGGAGATACGCAGTATTTT

size: NA
V: TRBV6-5
D: NA
J: TRBJ2-7
CDR3: CASSYRDGEQYF
DNA: TGTGCCAGCAGTTACAGGGACGGCGAGCAGTACTTC

size: once
V: TRBV4-3
D: NA
J: TRBJ2-7
CDR3: CASSRTGAYEQYF
DNA: TGCGCCAGCAGCCGTACGGGGGCCTACGAGCAGTACTTC

size: NA
V: TRBV18
D: NA
J: TRBJ2-7
CDR3: CASSPQGNYEQYF
DNA: TGTGCCAGCTCACCTCAGGGTAACTACGAGCAGTACTTC

size: once
V: TRBV27
D: TRBD1
J: TRBJ2-1
CDR3: CASSSRTGGRSSYNEQFF
DNA: TGTGCCAGCAGTTCCCGGACAGGGGGCAGAAGCTCCTACAATGAGCAGTTCTTC

size: NA
V: TRBV13
D: TRBD1
J: TRBJ2-7
CDR3: CASSTSTGIYEQYF
DNA: TGTGCCAGCAGCACGTCGACAGGGATCTACGAGCAGTACTTC

size: NA
V: TRBV6-1
D: NA
J: TRBJ2-1
CDR3: CASRRTTYNEQFF
DNA: TGTGCCAGCAGAAGGACTACTTACAATGAGCAGTTCTTC

size: NA
V: TRBV6-5
D: NA
J: TRBJ2-7
CDR3: CASSYGREYEQYF
DNA: TGTGCCAGCAGTTACGGCAGGGAATACGAGCAGTACTTC

size: NA
V: TRBV4-3
D: TRBD1
J: TRBJ1-2
CDR3: CASSPGTGGYGYTF
DNA: TGCGCCAGCAGCCCCGGGACAGGAGGGTATGGCTACACCTTC

size: NA
V: TRBV6-1
D: NA
J: TRBJ2-5
CDR3: CASSVQRGSSTETQYF
DNA: TGTGCCAGCAGTGTCCAACGGGGCAGTTCCACGGAGACCCAGTACTTC

size: NA
V: TRBV28
D: TRBD2
J: TRBJ2-7
CDR3: CASSSSWVSGRAYEQYF
DNA: TGTGCCAGCAGTTCTTCCTGGGTCAGCGGGAGGGCCTACGAGCAGTACTTC

size: few
V: TRBV30
D: NA
J: TRBJ1-2
CDR3: CAWGPGGYTF
DNA: TGTGCCTGGGGTCCGGGGGGCTACACCTTC

size: NA
V: TRBV2
D: TRBD2
J: TRBJ2-3
CDR3: CASSEWGGGYF
DNA: TGTGCCAGCAGTGAATGGGGGGGTGGGTATTTT

size: NA
V: TRBV4-3
D: NA
J: TRBJ2-7
CDR3: CASSQGDTGYEQYF
DNA: TGCGCCAGCAGCCAAGGTGACACAGGGTACGAGCAGTACTTC

size: NA
V: TRBV7-2
D: TRBD1
J: TRBJ2-7
CDR3: CASRQTGTYEQYF
DNA: TGTGCCAGCAGACAGACAGGGACCTACGAGCAGTACTTC

size: NA
V: TRBV5-1
D: TRBD2
J: TRBJ2-4
CDR3: CASSSGLANDIQYF
DNA: TGCGCCAGCAGTTCAGGACTAGCTAACGACATTCAGTACTTC

size: NA
V: TRBV4-3
D: NA
J: TRBJ1-1
CDR3: CASSQEGTPLMNTEAFF
DNA: TGCGCCAGCAGCCAAGAAGGAACACCACTCATGAACACTGAAGCTTTCTTT

size: once
V: TRBV5-1
D: NA
J: TRBJ1-2
CDR3: CASSLKDLDGYTF
DNA: TGCGCCAGCAGCTTGAAGGATCTGGATGGCTACACCTTC

size: NA
V: TRBV5-6
D: TRBD1
J: TRBJ1-2
CDR3: CASSLTDRGYGYTF
DNA: TGTGCCAGCAGCTTGACGGACAGGGGCTATGGCTACACCTTC

size: NA
V: TRBV30
D: TRBD2
J: TRBJ2-1
CDR3: CACLHGVAGDEQFF
DNA: TGTGCCTGCCTGCATGGGGTTGCGGGGGATGAGCAGTTCTTC

size: NA
V: TRBV25-1
D: NA
J: TRBJ2-5
CDR3: CASRQGETQYF
DNA: TGTGCCAGCAGGCAAGGAGAGACCCAGTACTTC

size: NA
V: TRBV15
D: NA
J: TRBJ1-5
CDR3: CATRGGWGNQPQHF
DNA: TGTGCCACCAGAGGGGGATGGGGCAATCAGCCCCAGCATTTT

size: NA
V: TRBV6-1
D: TRBD1
J: TRBJ1-2
CDR3: CASSEKPGQTNYGYTF
DNA: TGTGCCAGCAGTGAAAAACCGGGACAGACTAACTATGGCTACACCTTC

size: NA
V: TRBV2
D: NA
J: TRBJ1-5
CDR3: CASRDGKSNQPQHF
DNA: TGTGCCAGCAGGGACGGAAAAAGCAATCAGCCCCAGCATTTT